The T cell receptor beta chain under discussion was sequenced for a study of blood T cells in healthy people across ages. The overall study: There was about one barcoded beta molecule captured by template switching per two T cells. Study conclusions and caveats: PBMCs that were unsorted prevented a conclusive naive versus antigen-experienced comparison.

V lost 4 bases to trimming and J lost 5 bases; unmatched junction nucleotides: 7. The germline gives CDR1 MGHRA, CDR2 YSYEKL. This CDR3 comprises 15 residues. Notes on this clonotype: Its specificity is not known.

The authors ran a second PCR of roughly 6 to 11 cycles using a sample-barcoded 5' primer and a J-beta primer mix. TCRdb re-called the 5' RACE reads with MiXCR, one entry per CDR3 protein. The sample contains 800,000 to 950,000 distinct CDR3 sequences, almost 30% of which appear only once. These data were also reused for a study on T cells of mothers and their children. From that report: Donation involved a few healthy Caucasian mothers and the six children that they had. The study found thymic selection shapes TCR recombination output similarly in related and unrelated pairs.

The genes are TRBV4-1 and TRBJ2-1; 8 positions match TRBD1. The TCR originated in a woman aged 40-49 years in good health. What was sequenced was blood. This chain's CDR3 is CASSPDRVADNEQFF. The CDR3 DNA reads as TGCGCCAGCAGCCCGGACAGGGTGGCGGACAATGAGCAGTTCTTC.